This TCR beta chain was found in a study of technical replicates of blood from a handful of donors. Libraries were prepared by immunoSEQ multiplex PCR; TCRdb keeps only in-frame clonotypes and omits some of them. The sample lists over 90,000 clones, 96% occurring once. Deletions cut 0 bases from V and 4 bases from J, with 11 bases between. Per germline, CDR1 SGHTS and CDR2 YDEGEE. The CDR3 length is 15 residues. This clone has a single count. The sequence came from a human donor in good health. Sequenced material: T cells isolated from PBMCs. V gene TRBV5-8 combines with J gene TRBJ1-5, with D perhaps TRBD1 (5 bases). The CDR3 sequence is CASSLVGARNQPQHF. CDR3 DNA: TGTGCCAGCAGCTTGGTTGGGGCCAGGAATCAGCCCCAGCATTTT.